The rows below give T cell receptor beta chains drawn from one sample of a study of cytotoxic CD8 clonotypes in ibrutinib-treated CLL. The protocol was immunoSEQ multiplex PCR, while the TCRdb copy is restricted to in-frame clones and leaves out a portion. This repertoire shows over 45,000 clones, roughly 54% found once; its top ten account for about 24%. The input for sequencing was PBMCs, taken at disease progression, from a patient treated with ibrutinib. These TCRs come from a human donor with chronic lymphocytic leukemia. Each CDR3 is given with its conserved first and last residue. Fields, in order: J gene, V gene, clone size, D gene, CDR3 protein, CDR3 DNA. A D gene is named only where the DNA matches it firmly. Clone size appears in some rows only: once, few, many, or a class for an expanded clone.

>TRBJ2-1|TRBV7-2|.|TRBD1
CASSLLGTGVRNEQFF
TGTGCCAGCAGCCTCCTCGGGACAGGGGTTAGGAATGAGCAGTTCTTC
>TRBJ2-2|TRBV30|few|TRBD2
CAWRFSGGAGTGELFF
TGTGCCTGGAGGTTCAGCGGGGGGGCCGGTACCGGGGAGCTGTTTTTT
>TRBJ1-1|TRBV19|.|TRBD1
CASSLDRGDTEAFF
TGTGCCAGTAGTCTGGACAGGGGTGACACTGAAGCTTTCTTT
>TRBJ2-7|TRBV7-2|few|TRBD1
CASRFTGGDEQYF
TGTGCCAGCAGGTTTACAGGGGGCGACGAGCAGTACTTC
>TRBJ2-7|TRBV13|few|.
CASSSTRGHEQYF
TGTGCCAGCAGCTCCACCCGGGGTCACGAGCAGTACTTC
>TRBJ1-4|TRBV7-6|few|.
CASSSQGGEKLFF
TGTGCCAGCAGCTCCCAGGGCGGCGAAAAACTGTTTTTT
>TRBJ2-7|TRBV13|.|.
CASSRGASYEQYF
TGTGCCAGCAGCCGCGGCGCCTCCTACGAGCAGTACTTC
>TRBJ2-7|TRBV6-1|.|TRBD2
CASRGGLAALYEQYF
TGTGCCAGCAGGGGGGGACTAGCGGCCCTATACGAGCAGTACTTC
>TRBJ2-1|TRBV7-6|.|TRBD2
CASSLTSGWYNEQFF
TGTGCCAGCAGCCTCACTAGCGGGTGGTACAATGAGCAGTTCTTC
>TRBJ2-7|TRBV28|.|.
CASSLLYEQYF
TGTGCCAGCAGTTTATTATACGAGCAGTACTTC
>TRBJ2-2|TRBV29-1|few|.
CSVRGVNTGELFF
TGCAGCGTCCGAGGGGTAAACACCGGGGAGCTGTTTTTT
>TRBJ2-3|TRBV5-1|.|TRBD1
CASSWTGLLTDTQYF
TGCGCCAGCAGCTGGACAGGACTGCTCACAGATACGCAGTATTTT
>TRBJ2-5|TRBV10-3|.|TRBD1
CAISTGQETQYF
TGTGCCATCTCGACAGGGCAAGAGACCCAGTACTTC
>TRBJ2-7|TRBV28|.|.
CASRVGGEGEQYF
TGTGCCAGCAGGGTAGGGGGTGAAGGCGAGCAGTACTTC
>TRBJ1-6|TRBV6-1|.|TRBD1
CASSVMDRDNSPLHF
TGTGCCAGCAGTGTAATGGACAGGGACAATTCACCCCTCCACTTT
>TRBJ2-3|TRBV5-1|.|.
CASSLAVGLDTQYF
TGCGCCAGCAGCTTGGCCGTAGGGCTAGATACGCAGTATTTT
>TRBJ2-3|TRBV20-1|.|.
CSAESQDTQYF
TGCAGTGCCGAGAGTCAAGATACGCAGTATTTT
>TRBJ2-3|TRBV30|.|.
CAWTTGPDTQYF
TGTGCCTGGACGACGGGTCCAGATACGCAGTATTTT
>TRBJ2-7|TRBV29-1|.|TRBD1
CSVAIVGDRKYF
TGCAGCGTTGCCATCGTCGGGGACAGAAAGTACTTC
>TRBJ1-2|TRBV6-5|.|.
CASRAGFDYGYTF
TGTGCCAGCAGGGCAGGGTTCGACTATGGCTACACCTTC
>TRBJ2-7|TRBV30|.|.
CAWSIRGSYEQYF
TGTGCCTGGAGTATCAGGGGAAGCTACGAGCAGTACTTC
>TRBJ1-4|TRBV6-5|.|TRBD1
CASSYRQGRSVEKLFF
TGTGCCAGCAGTTACCGACAGGGGAGGTCTGTGGAAAAACTGTTTTTT
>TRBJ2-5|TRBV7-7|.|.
CASSPTSRETQYF
TGTGCTAGCAGTCCAACTAGCAGGGAGACCCAGTACTTC
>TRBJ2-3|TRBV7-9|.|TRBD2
CASSPWDYSTDTQYF
TGTGCCAGCAGCCCCTGGGACTATAGCACAGATACGCAGTATTTT
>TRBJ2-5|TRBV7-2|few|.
CASSLIGELGETQYF
TGTGCCAGCAGCTTAATCGGGGAATTGGGAGAGACCCAGTACTTC
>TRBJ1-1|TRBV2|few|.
CASSERLNTEAFF
TGTGCCAGCAGTGAAAGGTTGAACACTGAAGCTTTCTTT
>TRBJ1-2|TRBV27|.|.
CASSYGAGYGYTF
TGTGCCAGCAGTTATGGGGCGGGCTATGGCTACACCTTC
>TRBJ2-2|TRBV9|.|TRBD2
CASTVGLAGSGTGELFF
TGTGCCAGCACGGTGGGACTAGCGGGGTCGGGTACCGGGGAGCTGTTTTTT
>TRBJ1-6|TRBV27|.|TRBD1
CASSPGQSNSPLHF
TGTGCCAGCAGTCCGGGACAGAGTAATTCACCCCTCCACTTT
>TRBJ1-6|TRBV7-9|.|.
CASSTGAFNSPLHF
TGTGCCAGCAGCACCGGGGCCTTCAATTCACCCCTCCACTTT
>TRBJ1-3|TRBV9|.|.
CASSPEVSGNTIYF
TGTGCCAGCAGCCCAGAGGTCTCCGGAAACACCATATATTTT
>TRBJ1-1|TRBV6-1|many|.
CASRIDRNTEAFF
TGTGCCAGCAGAATAGACAGGAACACTGAAGCTTTCTTT
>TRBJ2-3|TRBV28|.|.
CASSPRLSTDTQYF
TGTGCCAGCAGTCCCAGACTAAGCACAGATACGCAGTATTTT
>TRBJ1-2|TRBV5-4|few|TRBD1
CASRKDRGNYGYTF
TGTGCCAGCAGGAAGGACAGGGGGAACTATGGCTACACCTTC
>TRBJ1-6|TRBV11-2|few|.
CASSFGAPLHF
TGTGCCAGCAGCTTTGGTGCACCCCTCCACTTT
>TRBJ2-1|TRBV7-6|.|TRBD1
CASSLVFIGQGANNNEQFF
TGTGCCAGCAGCTTAGTTTTTATCGGACAGGGGGCGAATAACAATGAGCAGTTCTTC
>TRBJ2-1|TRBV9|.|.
CASRASPSWGDEQFF
TGTGCCAGCAGAGCGTCGCCTAGCTGGGGGGATGAGCAGTTCTTC
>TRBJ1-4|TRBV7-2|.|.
CASSLEGINEKLFF
TGTGCCAGCAGCTTGGAGGGGATTAATGAAAAACTGTTTTTT
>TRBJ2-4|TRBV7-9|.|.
CASSPLGGRGIQYF
TGTGCCAGCAGCCCCCTAGGGGGAAGGGGCATTCAGTACTTC
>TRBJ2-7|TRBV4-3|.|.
CASSQDGRAGAVYF
TGCGCCAGCAGCCAAGACGGTCGGGCAGGGGCTGTGTACTTC
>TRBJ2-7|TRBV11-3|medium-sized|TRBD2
CASSSPGLIYEQYF
TGTGCCAGCAGCTCCCCGGGACTAATCTACGAGCAGTACTTC
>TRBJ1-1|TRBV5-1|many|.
CASSFSEWTEAFF
TGCGCCAGCAGCTTTTCCGAGTGGACTGAAGCTTTCTTT
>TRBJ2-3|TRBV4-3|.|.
CASSHDGRTGTDTQYF
TGCGCCAGCAGCCATGACGGGAGAACGGGCACAGATACGCAGTATTTT
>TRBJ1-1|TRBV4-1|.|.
CASSQAPTEAFF
TGCGCCAGCAGCCAAGCCCCCACTGAAGCTTTCTTT
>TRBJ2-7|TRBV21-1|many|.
CASSKGGLAVNDYEQYF
TGTGCCAGCAGCAAAGGGGGACTAGCGGTGAACGATTACGAGCAGTACTTC
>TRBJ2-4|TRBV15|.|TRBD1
CATSGFTGANIQYF
TGTGCCACCAGCGGGTTCACAGGGGCAAACATTCAGTACTTC
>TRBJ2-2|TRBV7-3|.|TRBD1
CASRAPTGGELFF
TGTGCCAGCAGAGCTCCGACAGGGGGGGAGCTGTTTTTT
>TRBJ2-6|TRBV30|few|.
CAWSVGGANVLTF
TGTGCCTGGAGTGTTGGGGGGGCCAACGTCCTGACTTTC
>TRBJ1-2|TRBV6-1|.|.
CASSDRRGGYTF
TGTGCCAGCAGTGACCGCCGAGGAGGCTACACCTTC
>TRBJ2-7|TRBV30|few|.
CAWSLTVSLYYEQYF
TGTGCCTGGAGTCTTACGGTCAGCCTCTACTACGAGCAGTACTTC
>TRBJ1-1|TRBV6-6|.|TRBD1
CASGAGGGGNTEAFF
TGTGCCAGCGGGGCAGGGGGCGGAGGGAACACTGAAGCTTTCTTT
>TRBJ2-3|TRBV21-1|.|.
CASSKGGSGRSTDTQYF
TGTGCCAGCAGCAAAGGAGGGTCCGGAAGGAGCACAGATACGCAGTATTTT
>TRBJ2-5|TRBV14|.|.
CASSQGNSYQETQYF
TGTGCCAGCAGCCAGGGTAACTCGTACCAAGAGACCCAGTACTTC
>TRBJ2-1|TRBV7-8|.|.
CASSLSFGSGSSYNEQFF
TGTGCCAGCAGCTTATCGTTTGGATCGGGGAGCTCCTACAATGAGCAGTTCTTC